This T cell receptor beta chain was sequenced during a study of T cell repertoires in cytomegalovirus infection. In the study overall: Public signatures in TCR beta pointed to CMV infection and matching HLA type.

TCRdb passed the reads through MiXCR, listing each CDR3 protein once. This sample carries 200,000 to 300,000 distinct CDR3 sequences, roughly 15% of them seen once, and the ten largest clones take 7% to 9.5%. A note on this clonotype: Its cognate antigen is unknown.

V lost 5 bases, J lost 4 bases, and 12 bases lay in between. Per the germline V gene, CDR1 is MNHEY and CDR2 is SMNVEV (reference sequence). This CDR3 is 14 amino acids long. Whole-study findings and limits: Carriers of CMV plus the relevant HLA were identified by cumulative public TCR beta family frequency. It was HLA-C-restricted CMV-specific TCR beta clonotypes that dominated the response ex vivo.

The TCR comes from a human donor in good health (CMV status not recorded). Some clones in this sample may be carry-over from other donors' samples. The sample taken for sequencing was PBMCs. The rearrangement joins TRBV27 to TRBJ1-3; possible D gene TRBD1, 5 bases. CDR3 in amino acids: CASSAPGPGNTIYF. The CDR3 DNA reads TGTGCCAGCAGTGCTCCGGGACCAGGAAACACCATATATTTT.